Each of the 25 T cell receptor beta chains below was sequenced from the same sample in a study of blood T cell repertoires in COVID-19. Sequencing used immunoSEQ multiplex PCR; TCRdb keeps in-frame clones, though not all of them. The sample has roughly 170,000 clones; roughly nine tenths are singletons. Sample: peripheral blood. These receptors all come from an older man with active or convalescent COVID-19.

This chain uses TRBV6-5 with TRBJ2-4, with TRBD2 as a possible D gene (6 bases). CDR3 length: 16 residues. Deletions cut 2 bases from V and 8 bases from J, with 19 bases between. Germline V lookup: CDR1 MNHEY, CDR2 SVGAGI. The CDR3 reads CASSYGRGGPWDIQYF. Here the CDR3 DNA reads TGTGCCAGCAGTTACGGCCGCGGAGGGCCCTGGGACATTCAGTACTTC.

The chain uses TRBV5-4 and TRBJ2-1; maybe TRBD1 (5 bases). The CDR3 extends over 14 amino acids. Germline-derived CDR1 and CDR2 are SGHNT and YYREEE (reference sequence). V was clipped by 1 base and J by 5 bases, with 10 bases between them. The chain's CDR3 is CASSLSTVNNEQFF. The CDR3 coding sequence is TGTGCCAGCAGCTTGTCGACAGTCAACAATGAGCAGTTCTTC.

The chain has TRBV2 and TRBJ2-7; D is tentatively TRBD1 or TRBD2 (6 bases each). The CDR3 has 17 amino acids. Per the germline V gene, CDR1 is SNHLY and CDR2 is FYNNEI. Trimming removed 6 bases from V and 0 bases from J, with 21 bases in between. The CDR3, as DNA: TGTGCCAGCAGCGAACAGGGACTTTCACTTAGCTCCTACGAGCAGTACTTC. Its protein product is CASSEQGLSLSSYEQYF.

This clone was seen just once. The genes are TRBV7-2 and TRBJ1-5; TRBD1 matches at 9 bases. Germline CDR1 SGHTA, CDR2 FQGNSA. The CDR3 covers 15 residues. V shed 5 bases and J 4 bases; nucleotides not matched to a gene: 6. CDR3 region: CASSPPGTGNQPQHF. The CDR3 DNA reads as TGTGCCAGCAGCCCCCCCGGGACAGGGAATCAGCCCCAGCATTTT.

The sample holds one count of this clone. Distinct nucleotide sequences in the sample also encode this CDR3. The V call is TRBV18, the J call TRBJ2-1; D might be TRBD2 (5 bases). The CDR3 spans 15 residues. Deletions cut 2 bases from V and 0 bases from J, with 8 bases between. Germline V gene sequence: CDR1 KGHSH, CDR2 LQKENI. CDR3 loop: CASSPTRSSYNEQFF. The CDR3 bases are TGTGCCAGCTCACCAACTAGGAGCTCCTACAATGAGCAGTTCTTC.

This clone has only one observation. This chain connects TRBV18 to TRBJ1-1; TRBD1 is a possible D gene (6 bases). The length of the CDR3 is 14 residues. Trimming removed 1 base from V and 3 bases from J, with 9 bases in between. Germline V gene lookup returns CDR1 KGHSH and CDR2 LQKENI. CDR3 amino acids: CASSPQSGDTEAFF. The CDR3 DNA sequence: TGTGCCAGCTCACCACAGTCAGGGGACACTGAAGCTTTCTTT. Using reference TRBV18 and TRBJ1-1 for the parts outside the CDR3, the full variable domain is NAGVMQNPRHLVRRRGQEARLRCSPMKGHSHVYWYRQLPEEGLKFMVYLQKENIIDESGMPKERFSAEFPKEGPSILRIQQVVRGDSAAYFCASSPQSGDTEAFFGQGTRLTVV.

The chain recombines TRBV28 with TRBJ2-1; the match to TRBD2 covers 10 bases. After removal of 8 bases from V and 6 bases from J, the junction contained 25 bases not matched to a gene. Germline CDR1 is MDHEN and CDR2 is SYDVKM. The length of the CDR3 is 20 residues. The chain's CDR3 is CASGVLGWGASGRWGNEQFF. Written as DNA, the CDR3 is TGTGCCAGCGGGGTCTTGGGCTGGGGGGCTAGCGGGAGATGGGGCAATGAGCAGTTCTTC. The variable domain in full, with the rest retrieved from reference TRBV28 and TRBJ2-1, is DVKVTQSSRYLVKRTGEKVFLECVQDMDHENMFWYRQDPGLGLRLIYFSYDVKMKEKGDIPEGYSVSREKKERFSLILESASTNQTSMYLCASGVLGWGASGRWGNEQFFGPGTRLTVL.

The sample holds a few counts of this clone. The CDR3 DNA follows: TGTGCCAGCTCACCGATACAGTCGACCCGTGACTATGGCTACACCTTC. It translates to CASSPIQSTRDYGYTF. The chain has TRBV18 and TRBJ1-2; D gene unclear. This CDR3 is built from 16 residues. The V end was cut by 3 bases, the J end by 3 bases, with 17 bases between. Germline loops: CDR1 KGHSH, CDR2 LQKENI.

This CDR3 reads CASSLVFTGGRNGYTF. DNA for the CDR3: TGTGCCAGCAGCTTAGTCTTCACAGGGGGCAGGAATGGCTACACCTTC. V is TRBV7-2 and J is TRBJ1-2; TRBD1 agrees at 9 bases. Germline CDR1 is SGHTA and CDR2 is FQGNSA. The CDR3 loop spans 16 amino acids. J lost 6 bases, V lost 1 base, and 9 bases had no gene match.

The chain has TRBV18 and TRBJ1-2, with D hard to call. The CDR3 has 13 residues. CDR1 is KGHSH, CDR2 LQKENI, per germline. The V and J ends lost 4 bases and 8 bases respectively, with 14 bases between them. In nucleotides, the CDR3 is TGTGCCAGCTCACAAATCATGCTAGGCGGCTACACCTTC. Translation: CASSQIMLGGYTF.

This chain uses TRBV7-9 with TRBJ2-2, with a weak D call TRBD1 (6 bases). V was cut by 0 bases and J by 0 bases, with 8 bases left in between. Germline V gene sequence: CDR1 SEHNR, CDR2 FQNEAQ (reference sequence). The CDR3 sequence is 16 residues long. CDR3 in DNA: TGTGCCAGCAGCTTAGCGGGGGCCCCGAACACCGGGGAGCTGTTTTTT. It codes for CASSLAGAPNTGELFF.

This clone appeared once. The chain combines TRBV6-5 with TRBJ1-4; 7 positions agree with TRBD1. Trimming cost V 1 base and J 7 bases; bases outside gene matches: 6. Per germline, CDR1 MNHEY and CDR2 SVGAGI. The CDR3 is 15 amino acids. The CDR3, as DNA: TGTGCCAGCAGTTACTACAGGGGTAGTAGTGAAAAACTGTTTTTT. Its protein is CASSYYRGSSEKLFF.

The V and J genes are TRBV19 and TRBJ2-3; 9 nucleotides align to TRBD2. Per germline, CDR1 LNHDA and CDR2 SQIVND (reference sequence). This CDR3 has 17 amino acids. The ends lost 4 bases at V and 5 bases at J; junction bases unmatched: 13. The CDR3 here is CASSRSPGLARGDTQYF. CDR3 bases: TGTGCCAGTAGTAGGTCTCCGGGACTAGCCCGAGGAGATACGCAGTATTTT. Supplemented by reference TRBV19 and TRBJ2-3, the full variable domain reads DGGITQSPKYLFRKEGQNVTLSCEQNLNHDAMYWYRQDPGQGLRLIYYSQIVNDFQKGDIAEGYSVSREKKESFPLTVTSAQKNPTAFYLCASSRSPGLARGDTQYFGPGTRLTVL.

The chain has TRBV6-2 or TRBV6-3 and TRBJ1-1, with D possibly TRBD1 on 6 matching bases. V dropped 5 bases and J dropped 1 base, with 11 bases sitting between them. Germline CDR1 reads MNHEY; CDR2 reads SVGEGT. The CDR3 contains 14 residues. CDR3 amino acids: CASSPWTENTEAFF. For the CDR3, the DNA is TGTGCCAGCAGTCCGTGGACAGAGAACACTGAAGCTTTCTTT.

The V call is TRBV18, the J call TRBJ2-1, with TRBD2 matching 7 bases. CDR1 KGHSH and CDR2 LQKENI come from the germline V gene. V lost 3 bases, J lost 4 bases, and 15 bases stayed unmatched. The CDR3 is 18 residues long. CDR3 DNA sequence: TGTGCCAGCTCACCTCGGTCTTCTTCGCGGGGGAGGTACAATGAGCAGTTCTTC. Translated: CASSPRSSSRGRYNEQFF.

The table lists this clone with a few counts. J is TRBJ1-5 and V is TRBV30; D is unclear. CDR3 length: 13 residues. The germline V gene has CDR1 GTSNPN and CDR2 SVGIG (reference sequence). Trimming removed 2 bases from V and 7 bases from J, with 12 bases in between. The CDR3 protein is CAWSNGALQPQHF. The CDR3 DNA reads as TGTGCCTGGAGTAACGGAGCTTTACAGCCCCAGCATTTT. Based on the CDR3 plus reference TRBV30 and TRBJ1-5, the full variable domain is SQTIHQWPATLVQPVGSPLSLECTVEGTSNPNLYWYRQAAGRGLQLLFYSVGIGQISSEVPQNLSASRPQDRQFILSSKKLLLSDSGFYLCAWSNGALQPQHFGDGTRLSIL.

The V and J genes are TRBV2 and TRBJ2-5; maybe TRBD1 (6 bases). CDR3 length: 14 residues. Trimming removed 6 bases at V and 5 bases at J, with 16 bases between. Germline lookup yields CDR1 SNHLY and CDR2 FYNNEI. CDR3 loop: CASSGTGSGETQYF. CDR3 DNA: TGTGCCAGCAGCGGAACAGGGTCGGGGGAGACCCAGTACTTC.

Here the CDR3 reads CASSPGTVGQPQHF. CDR3 in DNA: TGTGCCAGCAGCCCAGGGACAGTCGGTCAGCCCCAGCATTTT. The J gene is TRBJ1-5, the V gene TRBV28, with 7 bases identical to TRBD1. This CDR3 comprises 14 residues. J lost 6 bases, V lost 6 bases, and 8 bases had no gene match. Germline CDR1 is MDHEN and CDR2 is SYDVKM. The full variable domain, in which reference TRBV28 and TRBJ1-5 provide the parts outside the CDR3, is DVKVTQSSRYLVKRTGEKVFLECVQDMDHENMFWYRQDPGLGLRLIYFSYDVKMKEKGDIPEGYSVSREKKERFSLILESASTNQTSMYLCASSPGTVGQPQHFGDGTRLSIL.

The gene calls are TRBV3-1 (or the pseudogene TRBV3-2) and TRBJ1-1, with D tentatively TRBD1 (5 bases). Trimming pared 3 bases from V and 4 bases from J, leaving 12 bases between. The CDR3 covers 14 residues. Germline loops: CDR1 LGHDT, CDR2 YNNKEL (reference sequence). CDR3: CASSQEGGGTEAFF. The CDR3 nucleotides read TGTGCCAGCAGCCAGGAAGGCGGGGGCACTGAAGCTTTCTTT.

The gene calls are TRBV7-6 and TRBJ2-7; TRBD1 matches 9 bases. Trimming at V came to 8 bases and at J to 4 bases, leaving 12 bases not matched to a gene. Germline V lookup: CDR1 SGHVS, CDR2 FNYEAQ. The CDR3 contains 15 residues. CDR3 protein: CASGSGDRAKYEQYF. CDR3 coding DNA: TGTGCCAGCGGCTCCGGGGACAGGGCTAAATACGAGCAGTACTTC.

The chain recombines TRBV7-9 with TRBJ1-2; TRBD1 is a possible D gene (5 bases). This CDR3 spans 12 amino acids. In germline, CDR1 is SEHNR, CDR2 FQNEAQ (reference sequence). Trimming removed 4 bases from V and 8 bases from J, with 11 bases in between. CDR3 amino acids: CASSSGHEGYTF. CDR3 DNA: TGTGCCAGCAGCTCCGGACATGAAGGCTACACCTTC.

The CDR3 nucleotides read TGTGCCAGCAGTGTGGGGGGAATTAGGTTTGTGGAGACCCAGTACTTC. This gives the protein CASSVGGIRFVETQYF. The chain uses TRBV25-1 and TRBJ2-5; D might be TRBD2 (6 bases). The germline V gene encodes CDR1 MGHDK and CDR2 SYGVNS. Trimming shortened V by 4 bases and J by 5 bases, and 20 bases separated the two germline ends. This CDR3 spans 16 amino acids. Together with reference TRBV25-1 and TRBJ2-5, the CDR3 gives the full variable domain: EADIYQTPRYLVIGTGKKITLECSQTMGHDKMYWYQQDPGMELHLIHYSYGVNSTEKGDLSSESTVSRIRTEHFPLTLESARPSHTSQYLCASSVGGIRFVETQYFGPGTRLLVL.

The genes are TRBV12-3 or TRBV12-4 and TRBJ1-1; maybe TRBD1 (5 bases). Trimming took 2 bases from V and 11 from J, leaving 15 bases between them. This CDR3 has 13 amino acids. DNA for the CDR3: TGTGCCAGCAGTTTATCCAGGGCCACTTGGGCTTTCTTT. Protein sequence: CASSLSRATWAFF.

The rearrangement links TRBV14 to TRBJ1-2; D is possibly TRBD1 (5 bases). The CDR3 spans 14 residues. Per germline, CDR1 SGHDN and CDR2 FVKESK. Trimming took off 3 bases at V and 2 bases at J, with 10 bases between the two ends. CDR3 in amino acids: CASSQRTRNYGYTF. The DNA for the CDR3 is TGTGCCAGCAGCCAGAGGACAAGAAACTATGGCTACACCTTC.

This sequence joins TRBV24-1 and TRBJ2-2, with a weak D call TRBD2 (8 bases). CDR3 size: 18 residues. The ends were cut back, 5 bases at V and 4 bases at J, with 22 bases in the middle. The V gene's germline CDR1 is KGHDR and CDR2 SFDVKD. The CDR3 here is CATSAPTGIGTSTGELFF. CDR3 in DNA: TGTGCCACCAGTGCTCCGACAGGGATTGGGACTAGCACCGGGGAGCTGTTTTTT.